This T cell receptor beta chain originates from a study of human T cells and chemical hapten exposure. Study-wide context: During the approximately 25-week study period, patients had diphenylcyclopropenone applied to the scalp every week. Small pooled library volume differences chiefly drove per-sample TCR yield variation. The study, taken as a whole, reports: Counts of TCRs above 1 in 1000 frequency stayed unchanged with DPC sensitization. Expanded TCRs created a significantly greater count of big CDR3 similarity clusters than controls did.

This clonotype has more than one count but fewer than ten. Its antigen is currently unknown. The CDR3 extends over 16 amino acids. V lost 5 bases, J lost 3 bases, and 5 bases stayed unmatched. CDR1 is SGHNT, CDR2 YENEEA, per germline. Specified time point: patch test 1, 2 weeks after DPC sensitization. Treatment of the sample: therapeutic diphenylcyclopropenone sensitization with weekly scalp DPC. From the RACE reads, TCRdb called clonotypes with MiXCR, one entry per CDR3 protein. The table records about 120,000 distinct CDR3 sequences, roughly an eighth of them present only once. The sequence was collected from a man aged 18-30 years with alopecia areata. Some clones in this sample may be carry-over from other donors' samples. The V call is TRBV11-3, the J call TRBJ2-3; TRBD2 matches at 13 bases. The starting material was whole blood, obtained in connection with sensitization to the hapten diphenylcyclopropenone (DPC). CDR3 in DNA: TGTGCCAGCAGCGACGGACTAGCGGGGGAGACAGATACGCAGTATTTT. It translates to CASSDGLAGETDTQYF.